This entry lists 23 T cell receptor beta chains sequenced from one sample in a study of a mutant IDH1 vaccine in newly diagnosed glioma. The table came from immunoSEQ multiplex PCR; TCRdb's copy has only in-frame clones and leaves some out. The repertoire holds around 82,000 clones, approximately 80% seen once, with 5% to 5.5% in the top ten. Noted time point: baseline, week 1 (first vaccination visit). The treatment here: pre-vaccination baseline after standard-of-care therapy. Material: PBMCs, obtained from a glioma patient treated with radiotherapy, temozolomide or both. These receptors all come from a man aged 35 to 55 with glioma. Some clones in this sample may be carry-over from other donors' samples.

This CDR3 is CASQTGTGKETQYF. The CDR3 bases are TGCGCCAGTCAGACCGGGACAGGGAAGGAGACCCAGTACTTC. The V and J genes are TRBV5-1 and TRBJ2-5, with 9 bases that match TRBD1. Germline loops: CDR1 SGHRS, CDR2 YFSETQ. This CDR3 contains 14 residues. Germline trimming cut 8 bases from V and 5 bases from J; bases unmatched to any gene: 10.

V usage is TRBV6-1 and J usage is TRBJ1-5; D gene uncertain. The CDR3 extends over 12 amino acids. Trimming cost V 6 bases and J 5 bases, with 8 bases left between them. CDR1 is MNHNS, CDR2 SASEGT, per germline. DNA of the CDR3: TGTGCCAGCAGCCTGAAGCATCAGCCCCAGCATTTT. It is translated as CASSLKHQPQHF.

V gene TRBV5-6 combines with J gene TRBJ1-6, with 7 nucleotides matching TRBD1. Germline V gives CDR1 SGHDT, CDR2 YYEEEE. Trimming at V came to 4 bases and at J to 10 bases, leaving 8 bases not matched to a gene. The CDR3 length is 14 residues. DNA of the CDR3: TGTGCCAGCAGCCCAGGGGGGAAGGGGTCACCCCTCCACTTT. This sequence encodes CASSPGGKGSPLHF.

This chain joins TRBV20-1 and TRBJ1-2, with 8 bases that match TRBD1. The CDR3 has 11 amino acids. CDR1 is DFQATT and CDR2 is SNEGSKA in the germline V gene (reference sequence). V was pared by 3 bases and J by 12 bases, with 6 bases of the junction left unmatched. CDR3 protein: CSARGTGPHTF. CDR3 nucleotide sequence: TGCAGTGCTAGGGGGACAGGCCCTCACACCTTC.

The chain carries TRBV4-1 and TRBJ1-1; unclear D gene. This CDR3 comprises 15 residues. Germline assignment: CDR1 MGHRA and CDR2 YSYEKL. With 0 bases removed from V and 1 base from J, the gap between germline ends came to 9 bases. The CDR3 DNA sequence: TGCGCCAGCAGCCAAGATCTTTGGGGGAACACTGAAGCTTTCTTT. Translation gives CASSQDLWGNTEAFF.

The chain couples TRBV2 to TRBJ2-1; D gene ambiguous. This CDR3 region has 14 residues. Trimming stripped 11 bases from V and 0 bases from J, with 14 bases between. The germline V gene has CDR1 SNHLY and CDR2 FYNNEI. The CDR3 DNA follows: TGTGCCTCCAGTGGGATTAGCTCCTACAATGAGCAGTTCTTC. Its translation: CASSGISSYNEQFF.

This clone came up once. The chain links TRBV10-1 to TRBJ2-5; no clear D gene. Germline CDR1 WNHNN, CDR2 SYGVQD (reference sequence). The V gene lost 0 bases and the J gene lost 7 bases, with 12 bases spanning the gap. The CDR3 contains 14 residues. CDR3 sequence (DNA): TGCGCCAGCAGTGAGTCTCAAGGTTTTGGGACCCAGTACTTC. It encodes CASSESQGFGTQYF.

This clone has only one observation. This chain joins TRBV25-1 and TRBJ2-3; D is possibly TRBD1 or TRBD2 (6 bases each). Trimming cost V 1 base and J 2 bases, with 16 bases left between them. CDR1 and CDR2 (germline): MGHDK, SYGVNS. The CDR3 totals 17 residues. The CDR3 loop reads CASSEWGVGGLTDTQYF. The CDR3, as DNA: TGTGCCAGCAGTGAATGGGGGGTCGGGGGCCTCACAGATACGCAGTATTTT.

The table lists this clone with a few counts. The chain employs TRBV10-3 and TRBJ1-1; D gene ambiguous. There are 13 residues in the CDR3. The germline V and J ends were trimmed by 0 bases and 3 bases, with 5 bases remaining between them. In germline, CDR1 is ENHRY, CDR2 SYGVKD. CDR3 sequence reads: CAISESPDTEAFF. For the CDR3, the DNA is TGTGCCATCAGTGAGTCGCCAGACACTGAAGCTTTCTTT.

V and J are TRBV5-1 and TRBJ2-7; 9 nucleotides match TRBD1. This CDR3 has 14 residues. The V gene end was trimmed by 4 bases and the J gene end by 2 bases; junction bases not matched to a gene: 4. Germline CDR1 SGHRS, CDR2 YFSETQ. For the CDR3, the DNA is TGCGCCAGCAGCGAGACAGGGGGGACCTACGAGCAGTACTTC. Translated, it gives CASSETGGTYEQYF.

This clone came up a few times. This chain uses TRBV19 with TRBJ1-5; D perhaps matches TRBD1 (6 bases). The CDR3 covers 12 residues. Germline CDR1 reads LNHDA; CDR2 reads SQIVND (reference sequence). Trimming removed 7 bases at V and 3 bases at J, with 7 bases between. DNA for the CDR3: TGTGCCAGTAACAGGGTCAATCAGCCCCAGCATTTT. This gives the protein CASNRVNQPQHF.

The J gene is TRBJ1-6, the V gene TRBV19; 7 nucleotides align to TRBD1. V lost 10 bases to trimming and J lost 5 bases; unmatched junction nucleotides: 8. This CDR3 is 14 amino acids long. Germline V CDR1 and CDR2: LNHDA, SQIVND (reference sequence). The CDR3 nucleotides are TGTGCCACTAAACAGGGGACGAATAATTCACCCCTCCACTTT. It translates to CATKQGTNNSPLHF.

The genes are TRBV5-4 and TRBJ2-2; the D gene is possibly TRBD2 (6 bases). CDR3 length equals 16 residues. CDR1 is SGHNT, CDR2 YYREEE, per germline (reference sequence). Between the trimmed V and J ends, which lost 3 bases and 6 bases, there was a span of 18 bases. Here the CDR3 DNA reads TGTGCCAGCAGCTCGGAGGGTTACGGCCTCTCCGGGGAGCTGTTTTTT. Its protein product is CASSSEGYGLSGELFF.

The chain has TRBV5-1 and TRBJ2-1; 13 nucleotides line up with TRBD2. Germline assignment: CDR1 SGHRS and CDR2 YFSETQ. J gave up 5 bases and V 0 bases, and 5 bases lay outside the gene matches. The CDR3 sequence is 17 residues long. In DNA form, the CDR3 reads TGCGCCAGCAGCTTGGATCCAGGACTAGCGGGGGACAATGAGCAGTTCTTC. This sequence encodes CASSLDPGLAGDNEQFF.

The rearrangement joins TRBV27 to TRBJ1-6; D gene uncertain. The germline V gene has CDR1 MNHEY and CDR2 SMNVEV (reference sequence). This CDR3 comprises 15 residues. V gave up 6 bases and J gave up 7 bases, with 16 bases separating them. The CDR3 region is CASSDIGVPNSPLHF. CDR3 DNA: TGTGCCAGCAGCGACATCGGCGTGCCCAATTCACCCCTCCACTTT.

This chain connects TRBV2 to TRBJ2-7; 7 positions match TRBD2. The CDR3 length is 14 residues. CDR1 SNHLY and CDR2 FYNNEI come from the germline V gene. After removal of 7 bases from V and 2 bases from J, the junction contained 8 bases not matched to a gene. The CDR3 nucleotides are TGTGCCAGCAAGAAGGGAGGGGCGACCTACGAGCAGTACTTC. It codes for CASKKGGATYEQYF.

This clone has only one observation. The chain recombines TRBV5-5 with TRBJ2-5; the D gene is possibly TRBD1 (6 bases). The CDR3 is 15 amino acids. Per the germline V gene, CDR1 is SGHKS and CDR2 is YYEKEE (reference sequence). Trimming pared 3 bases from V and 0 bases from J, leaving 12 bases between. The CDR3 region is CASSYTAGDQETQYF. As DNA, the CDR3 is TGTGCCAGCAGCTATACTGCAGGGGACCAAGAGACCCAGTACTTC.

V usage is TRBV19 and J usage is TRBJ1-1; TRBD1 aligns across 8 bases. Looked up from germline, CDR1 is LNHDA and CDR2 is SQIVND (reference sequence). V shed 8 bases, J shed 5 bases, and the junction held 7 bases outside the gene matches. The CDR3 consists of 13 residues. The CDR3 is CASRTGRETEAFF. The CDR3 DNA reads TGTGCCAGTCGGACAGGGAGGGAGACTGAAGCTTTCTTT.

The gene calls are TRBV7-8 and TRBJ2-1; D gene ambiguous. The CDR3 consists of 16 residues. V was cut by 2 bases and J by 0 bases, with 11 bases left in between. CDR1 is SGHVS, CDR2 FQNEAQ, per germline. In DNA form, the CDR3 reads TGTGCCAGCAGCTTAATAGGTCTCAGCTCCTACAATGAGCAGTTCTTC. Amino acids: CASSLIGLSSYNEQFF.

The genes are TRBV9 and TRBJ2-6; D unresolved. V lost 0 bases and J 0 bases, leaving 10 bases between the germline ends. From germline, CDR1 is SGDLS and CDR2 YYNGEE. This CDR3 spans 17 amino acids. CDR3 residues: CASSVGGSSSGANVLTF. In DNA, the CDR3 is TGTGCCAGCAGCGTAGGGGGTAGTTCCTCTGGGGCCAACGTCCTGACTTTC.

This chain's CDR3 is CASSWDRNTGELFF. Written as DNA, the CDR3 is TGTGCCAGCAGCTGGGACAGAAACACCGGGGAGCTGTTTTTT. This rearrangement joins TRBV5-4 to TRBJ2-2; TRBD1 aligns across 7 bases. V gave up 3 bases and J gave up 2 bases; unmatched junction bases: 1. The CDR3 length is 14 residues. Per the germline V gene, CDR1 is SGHNT and CDR2 is YYREEE (reference sequence).

The CDR3 is CASSQFGTGGLFF. For the CDR3, the DNA is TGTGCCAGCAGCCAATTTGGGACAGGAGGGCTGTTTTTT. This sequence joins TRBV14 and TRBJ2-2, with TRBD1 matching 8 bases. The germline gives CDR1 SGHDN, CDR2 FVKESK. With V trimmed by 2 bases and J by 13 bases, 6 bases remained unmatched. CDR3 length equals 13 residues.

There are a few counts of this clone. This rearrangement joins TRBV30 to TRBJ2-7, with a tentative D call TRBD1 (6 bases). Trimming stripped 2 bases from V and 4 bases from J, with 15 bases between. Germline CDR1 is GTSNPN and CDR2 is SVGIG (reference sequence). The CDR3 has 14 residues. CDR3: CAWSFGRGQYEQYF. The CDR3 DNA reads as TGTGCCTGGAGTTTCGGCAGGGGCCAATACGAGCAGTACTTC.